Below are 22 T cell receptor beta chains sequenced from a single sample in a study of blood T cell repertoires in COVID-19 (TCRdb year 2020). The method was the immunoSEQ multiplex PCR assay. The table was pulled from immuneACCESS by TCRdb, which kept in-frame rearrangements only. Such tables lose some clones; where checked, under half of the loss comes from unresolved V genes, and the rest has no known cause. The sample table lists approximately 300,000 clones, 65% to 90% of them with a count of one. Of the sample, about 9.4% falls within the top ten clones. Specimen: PBMCs or T cells enriched from blood (not recorded which). The source is a woman aged 18-29 years who had recovered from COVID-19.

The chain has TRBV9 and TRBJ2-5, with 10 bases fitting TRBD2. In germline, CDR1 is SGDLS, CDR2 YYNGEE. The CDR3 has 16 residues. After removal of 3 bases from V and 5 bases from J, the junction contained 10 bases not matched to a gene. The CDR3 spells CASSGKTSGVGETQYF. The CDR3, as DNA: TGTGCCAGCAGCGGAAAAACTAGCGGGGTTGGGGAGACCCAGTACTTC.

J is TRBJ2-7 and V is TRBV30; tentatively, D is TRBD1 (5 bases). The CDR3 loop spans 11 amino acids. Germline V gives CDR1 GTSNPN, CDR2 SVGIG (reference sequence). V dropped 3 bases and J dropped 6 bases, with 9 bases sitting between them. The CDR3 sequence is CAWRRQGEQYF. CDR3 in DNA: TGTGCCTGGAGGAGGCAGGGCGAGCAGTACTTC.

The V gene is TRBV13, the J gene TRBJ1-3; no reliable D call. The germline gives CDR1 PRHDT, CDR2 FYEKMQ (reference sequence). Trimming removed 1 base from V and 4 bases from J, with 14 bases in between. CDR3 size: 16 residues. The CDR3 sequence: CASSLDRGRLGNTIYF. Here the CDR3 DNA reads TGTGCCAGCAGCTTAGATCGGGGAAGGCTCGGAAACACCATATATTTT.

The chain employs TRBV7-9 and TRBJ2-7; 8 bases align to TRBD2. Germline V gene lookup returns CDR1 SEHNR and CDR2 FQNEAQ (reference sequence). The trim removed 5 bases at V and 0 bases at J, leaving 9 bases unmatched. This CDR3 is 16 amino acids long. CDR3 nucleotide sequence: TGTGCCAGCAGCCCTATACGCGGGGGGAGCTCCTACGAGCAGTACTTC. Translating gives CASSPIRGGSSYEQYF.

V is TRBV7-9 and J is TRBJ1-1, with 7 bases fitting TRBD1. The CDR3 is 15 amino acids. Trimming removed 5 bases from V and 0 bases from J; junction bases left unmatched: 6. Germline-derived CDR1 and CDR2 are SEHNR and FQNEAQ (reference sequence). This CDR3 is CASSHGTDMNTEAFF. The CDR3 DNA is TGTGCCAGCAGCCACGGGACAGACATGAACACTGAAGCTTTCTTT.

V and J are TRBV29-1 and TRBJ1-5, with TRBD1 identical over 7 bases. The CDR3 contains 13 residues. CDR1 and CDR2 (germline): SQVTM, ANQGSEA. The V segment lost 4 bases and the J segment 4 bases; nucleotides outside the gene matches: 4. In DNA form, the CDR3 reads TGCAGCGTTGGGTCGACAGGGAATCAGCCCCAGCATTTT. Amino acids: CSVGSTGNQPQHF.

The J gene is TRBJ1-5, the V gene TRBV4-1, with 10 bases aligning to TRBD1. The V gene end was trimmed by 3 bases and the J gene end by 1 base; junction bases not matched to a gene: 6. The CDR3 loop spans 17 amino acids. The germline V gene encodes CDR1 MGHRA and CDR2 YSYEKL. CDR3 sequence (DNA): TGCGCCAGCAGCCATCGGGACAGGGGAGGAAGCAATCAGCCCCAGCATTTT. Protein product: CASSHRDRGGSNQPQHF.

The chain has TRBV19 and TRBJ2-5, with 10 bases aligning to TRBD2. Germline V gene sequence: CDR1 LNHDA, CDR2 SQIVND (reference sequence). The CDR3 totals 16 residues. Losses at the gene ends were 1 base for V and 7 bases for J; bases not matched to a gene: 9. The CDR3 loop is CASSIGSAGGPGTQYF. CDR3 DNA: TGTGCCAGTAGTATAGGGTCAGCGGGAGGGCCGGGGACCCAGTACTTC.

The rearrangement links TRBV5-1 to TRBJ2-7; perhaps TRBD1 as D (6 bases). The CDR3 is made up of 14 amino acids. Per germline, CDR1 SGHRS and CDR2 YFSETQ. V dropped 3 bases and J dropped 5 bases, with 15 bases sitting between them. CDR3 in amino acids: CASSSRGQEDEQYF. CDR3 nucleotides: TGCGCCAGCAGCTCCAGGGGTCAGGAGGACGAGCAGTACTTC.

The rearrangement joins TRBV24-1 to TRBJ2-3; D remains unclear. Trimming shortened V by 2 bases and J by 4 bases, and 12 bases separated the two germline ends. The CDR3 is 15 amino acids. Germline CDR1 reads KGHDR; CDR2 reads SFDVKD. The DNA of the CDR3 is TGTGCCACCAGTGATTCCCAATTGGGCCCAGATACGCAGTATTTT. This sequence encodes CATSDSQLGPDTQYF.

This chain links TRBV6-6 with TRBJ1-5; no clear D. CDR1 and CDR2 from the germline V gene are MNHNY and SVGAGI (reference sequence). Trimming pared 4 bases from V and 6 bases from J, leaving 7 bases between. The CDR3 totals 12 residues. The CDR3 sequence: CASSLPGQPQHF. CDR3 sequence (DNA): TGTGCCAGCAGTTTGCCAGGTCAGCCCCAGCATTTT.

This chain uses TRBV4-1 with TRBJ1-5; TRBD1 agrees at 9 bases. The ends lost 1 base at V and 5 bases at J; junction bases unmatched: 3. The length of the CDR3 is 15 residues. Germline V gene lookup returns CDR1 MGHRA and CDR2 YSYEKL. CDR3 in amino acids: CASSQVGQGDQPQHF. The CDR3 DNA reads TGCGCCAGCAGCCAAGTGGGACAGGGTGATCAGCCCCAGCATTTT.

The rearrangement joins TRBV7-3 to TRBJ2-1; 8 bases are shared with TRBD2. The CDR3 runs 16 residues. CDR1 and CDR2 (germline): SGHTA, FQGTGA. V trimming: 5 bases; J trimming: 0 bases; junction bases outside the gene matches: 6. The CDR3, as DNA: TGTGCCAGCAGCAGCGAAGCGGGGGTCTCCTACAATGAGCAGTTCTTC. It encodes CASSSEAGVSYNEQFF.

V gene TRBV9 combines with J gene TRBJ2-2, with unresolved D. Trimming removed 0 bases from V and 6 bases from J, with 6 bases in between. This CDR3 contains 13 residues. Germline V gene lookup returns CDR1 SGDLS and CDR2 YYNGEE. CDR3: CASSVEPAGELFF. In nucleotides, the CDR3 is TGTGCCAGCAGCGTAGAGCCGGCCGGGGAGCTGTTTTTT.

A single count supports this clone. The chain joins TRBV7-9 to TRBJ1-1; TRBD1 might be the D (6 bases). V was shortened by 7 bases and J by 1 base, with 13 bases between the two germline ends. Germline loops: CDR1 SEHNR, CDR2 FQNEAQ (reference sequence). The CDR3 extends over 14 amino acids. The CDR3: CASTVQGSNTEAFF. Written as DNA, the CDR3 is TGTGCCAGCACCGTTCAGGGGTCGAACACTGAAGCTTTCTTT.

The chain combines TRBV5-1 with TRBJ2-7, with unresolved D. This CDR3 has 14 amino acids. Deletions cut 4 bases from V and 1 base from J, with 12 bases between. Germline V CDR1 and CDR2: SGHRS, YFSETQ. CDR3 bases: TGCGCCAGCAGCGCGCGGATACCTTCCTACGAGCAGTACTTC. It is translated as CASSARIPSYEQYF.

The chain has TRBV4-1 and TRBJ1-1; weak D call: TRBD1 (5 bases). This CDR3 spans 15 amino acids. Germline CDR1 is MGHRA and CDR2 is YSYEKL. Deletions cut 1 base from V and 5 bases from J, with 14 bases between. The CDR3: CASSQASGGLTEAFF. The CDR3 bases are TGCGCCAGCAGCCAAGCCTCGGGGGGATTGACTGAAGCTTTCTTT.

The V gene is TRBV6-5, the J gene TRBJ1-6, with TRBD1 as a possible D gene (5 bases). Germline CDR1 is MNHEY and CDR2 is SVGAGI. The V end was cut by 2 bases, the J end by 8 bases, with 16 bases between. The CDR3 sequence is 16 residues long. The CDR3 reads CASSYPSRGRHSPLHF. The CDR3, as DNA: TGTGCCAGCAGTTACCCCTCTCGGGGGAGGCATTCACCCCTCCACTTT.

The V and J genes are TRBV5-1 and TRBJ1-5, with a weak D call TRBD1 (5 bases). Germline CDR1 reads SGHRS; CDR2 reads YFSETQ. Trimming removed 0 bases from V and 0 bases from J, with 10 bases in between. This CDR3 region has 16 residues. CDR3: CASSLEQVNSNQPQHF. Here the CDR3 DNA reads TGCGCCAGCAGCTTGGAACAGGTTAATAGCAATCAGCCCCAGCATTTT.

In this sample, this clone turned up a few times. The V call is TRBV11-2, the J call TRBJ1-1, with TRBD1 identical over 9 bases. The CDR3 runs 16 residues. The germline CDR1 and CDR2 sequences are SGHAT and FQNNGV. V dropped 1 base and J dropped 0; count of bases not matched to a gene: 3. In nucleotides, the CDR3 is TGTGCCAGCAGCTTAGGGGGGACAGGGATGAACACTGAAGCTTTCTTT. Its protein product is CASSLGGTGMNTEAFF.

The gene calls are TRBV19 and TRBJ1-5; 8 positions match TRBD1. This CDR3 is built from 15 residues. Germline V CDR1 and CDR2: LNHDA, SQIVND (reference sequence). The trim removed 6 bases at V and 0 bases at J, leaving 4 bases unmatched. This chain's CDR3 is CASSRQGPSNQPQHF. The CDR3 nucleotides read TGTGCCAGTAGCCGACAGGGGCCTAGCAATCAGCCCCAGCATTTT. The complete variable domain, with remaining parts taken from reference TRBV19 and TRBJ1-5, reads DGGITQSPKYLFRKEGQNVTLSCEQNLNHDAMYWYRQDPGQGLRLIYYSQIVNDFQKGDIAEGYSVSREKKESFPLTVTSAQKNPTAFYLCASSRQGPSNQPQHFGDGTRLSIL.

J is TRBJ1-5 and V is TRBV28, with TRBD1 identical over 9 bases. With V trimmed by 6 bases and J by 3 bases, 6 bases remained unmatched. Per the germline V gene, CDR1 is MDHEN and CDR2 is SYDVKM. The CDR3 is 15 residues long. CDR3 in DNA: TGTGCCAGCAGGACACAGGGGGCTTTCAATCAGCCCCAGCATTTT. Translating gives CASRTQGAFNQPQHF. Full variable domain (outside the CDR3, taken from reference TRBV28 and TRBJ1-5): DVKVTQSSRYLVKRTGEKVFLECVQDMDHENMFWYRQDPGLGLRLIYFSYDVKMKEKGDIPEGYSVSREKKERFSLILESASTNQTSMYLCASRTQGAFNQPQHFGDGTRLSIL.